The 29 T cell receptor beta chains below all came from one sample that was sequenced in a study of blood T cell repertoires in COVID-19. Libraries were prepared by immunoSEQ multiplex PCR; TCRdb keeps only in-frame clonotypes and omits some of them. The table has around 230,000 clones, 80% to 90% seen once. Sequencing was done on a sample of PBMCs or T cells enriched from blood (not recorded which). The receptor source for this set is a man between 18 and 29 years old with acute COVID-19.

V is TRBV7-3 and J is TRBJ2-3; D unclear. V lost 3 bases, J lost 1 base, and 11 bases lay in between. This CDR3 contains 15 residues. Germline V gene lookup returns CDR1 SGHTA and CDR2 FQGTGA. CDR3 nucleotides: TGTGCCAGCAGCTTCGTCCCTCCCTGCACAGATACGCAGTATTTT. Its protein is CASSFVPPCTDTQYF.

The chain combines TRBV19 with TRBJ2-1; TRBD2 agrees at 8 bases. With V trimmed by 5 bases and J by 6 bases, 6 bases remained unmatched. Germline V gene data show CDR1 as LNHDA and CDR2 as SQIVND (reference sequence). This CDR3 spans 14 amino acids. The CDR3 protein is CASSESAGVNEQFF. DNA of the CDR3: TGTGCCAGTAGTGAGTCAGCGGGAGTCAATGAGCAGTTCTTC.

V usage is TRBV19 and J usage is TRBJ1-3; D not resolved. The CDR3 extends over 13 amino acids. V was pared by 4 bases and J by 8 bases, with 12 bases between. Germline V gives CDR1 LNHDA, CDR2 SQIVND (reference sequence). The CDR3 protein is CASSTRRSYTIYF. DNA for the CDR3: TGTGCCAGTAGTACTCGTCGGTCGTACACCATATATTTT.

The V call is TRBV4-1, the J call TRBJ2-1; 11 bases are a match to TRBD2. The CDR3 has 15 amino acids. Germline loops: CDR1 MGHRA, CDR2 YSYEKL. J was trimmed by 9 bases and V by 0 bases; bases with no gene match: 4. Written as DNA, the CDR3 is TGCGCCAGCAGCCAAGAGGGGCTAGCGGGAGGTGAGCAGTTCTTC. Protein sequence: CASSQEGLAGGEQFF.

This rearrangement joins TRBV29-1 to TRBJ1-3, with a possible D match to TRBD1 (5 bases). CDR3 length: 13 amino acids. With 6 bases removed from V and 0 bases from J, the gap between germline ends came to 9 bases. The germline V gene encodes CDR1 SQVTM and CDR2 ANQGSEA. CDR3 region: CSVGQASGNTIYF. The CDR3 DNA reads TGCAGCGTGGGGCAGGCCTCTGGAAACACCATATATTTT.

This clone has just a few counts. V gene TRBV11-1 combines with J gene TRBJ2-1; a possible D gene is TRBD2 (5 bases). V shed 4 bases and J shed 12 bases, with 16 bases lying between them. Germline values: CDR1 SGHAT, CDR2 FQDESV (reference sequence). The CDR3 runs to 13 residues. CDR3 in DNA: TGTGCCAGCAGCTCAGGACTCTCTGCGCTGCAGTTCTTC. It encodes CASSSGLSALQFF. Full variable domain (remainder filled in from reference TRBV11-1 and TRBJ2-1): EAEVAQSPRYKITEKSQAVAFWCDPISGHATLYWYRQILGQGPELLVQFQDESVVDDSQLPKDRFSAERLKGVDSTLKIQPAELGDSAMYLCASSSGLSALQFFGPGTRLTVL.

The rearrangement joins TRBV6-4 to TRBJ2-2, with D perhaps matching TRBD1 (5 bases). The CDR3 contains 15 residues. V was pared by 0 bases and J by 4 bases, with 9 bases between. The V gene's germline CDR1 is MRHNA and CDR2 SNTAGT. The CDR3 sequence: CASSDSPDSTGELFF. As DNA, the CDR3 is TGTGCCAGCAGTGACTCTCCCGACAGCACCGGGGAGCTGTTTTTT.

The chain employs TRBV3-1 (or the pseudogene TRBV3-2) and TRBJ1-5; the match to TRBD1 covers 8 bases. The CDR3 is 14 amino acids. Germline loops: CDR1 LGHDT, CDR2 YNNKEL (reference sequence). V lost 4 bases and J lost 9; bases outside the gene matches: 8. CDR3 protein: CASSPTGGQWPQHF. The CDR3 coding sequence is TGTGCCAGCAGCCCAACAGGGGGACAATGGCCCCAGCATTTT.

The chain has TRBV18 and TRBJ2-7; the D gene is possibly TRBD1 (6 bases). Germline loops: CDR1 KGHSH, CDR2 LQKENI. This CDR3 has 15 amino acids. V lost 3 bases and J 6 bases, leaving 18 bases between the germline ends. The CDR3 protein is CASSPSFGQTREQYF. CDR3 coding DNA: TGTGCCAGCTCACCCTCCTTTGGACAGACACGCGAGCAGTACTTC.

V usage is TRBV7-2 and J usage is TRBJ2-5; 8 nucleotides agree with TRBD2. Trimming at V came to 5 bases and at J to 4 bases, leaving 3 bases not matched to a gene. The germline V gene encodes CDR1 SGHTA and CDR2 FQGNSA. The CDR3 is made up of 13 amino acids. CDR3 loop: CASSIAGGETQYF. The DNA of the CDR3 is TGTGCCAGCAGCATCGCGGGAGGAGAGACCCAGTACTTC.

The CDR3 here is CSVTGTGSYGYTF. In DNA form, the CDR3 reads TGCAGCGTAACCGGGACAGGGTCCTATGGCTACACCTTC. V and J are TRBV29-1 and TRBJ1-2; 9 nucleotides align to TRBD1. The CDR3 has 13 residues. Germline loops: CDR1 SQVTM, CDR2 ANQGSEA. Germline trimming cut 6 bases from V and 4 bases from J; bases unmatched to any gene: 6.

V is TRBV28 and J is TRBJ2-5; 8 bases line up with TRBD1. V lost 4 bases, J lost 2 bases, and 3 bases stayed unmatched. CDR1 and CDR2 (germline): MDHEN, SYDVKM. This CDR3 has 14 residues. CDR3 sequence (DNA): TGTGCCAGCAGTTCGCAGGGGGCACAAGAGACCCAGTACTTC. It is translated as CASSSQGAQETQYF.

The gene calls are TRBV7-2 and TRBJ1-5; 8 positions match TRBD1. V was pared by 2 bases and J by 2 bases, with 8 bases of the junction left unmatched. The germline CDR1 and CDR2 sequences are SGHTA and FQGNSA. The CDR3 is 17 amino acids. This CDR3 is CASSLILTGQGNQPQHF. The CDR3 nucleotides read TGTGCCAGCAGCTTAATCTTAACGGGACAGGGCAATCAGCCCCAGCATTTT.

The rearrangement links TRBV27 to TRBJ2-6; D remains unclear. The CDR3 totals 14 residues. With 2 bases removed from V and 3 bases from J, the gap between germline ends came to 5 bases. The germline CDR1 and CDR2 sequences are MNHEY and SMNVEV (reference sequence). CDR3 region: CASSLTGGANVLTF. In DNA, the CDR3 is TGTGCCAGCAGTTTAACGGGTGGGGCCAACGTCCTGACTTTC.

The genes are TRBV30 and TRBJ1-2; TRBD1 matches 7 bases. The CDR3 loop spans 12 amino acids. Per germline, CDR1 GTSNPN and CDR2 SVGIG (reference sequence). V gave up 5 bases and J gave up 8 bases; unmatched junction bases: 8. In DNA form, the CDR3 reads TGTGCCTGGCTGACAGGGTCCGGCGGCTACACCTTC. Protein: CAWLTGSGGYTF. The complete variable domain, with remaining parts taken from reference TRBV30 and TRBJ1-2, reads SQTIHQWPATLVQPVGSPLSLECTVEGTSNPNLYWYRQAAGRGLQLLFYSVGIGQISSEVPQNLSASRPQDRQFILSSKKLLLSDSGFYLCAWLTGSGGYTFGSGTRLTVV.

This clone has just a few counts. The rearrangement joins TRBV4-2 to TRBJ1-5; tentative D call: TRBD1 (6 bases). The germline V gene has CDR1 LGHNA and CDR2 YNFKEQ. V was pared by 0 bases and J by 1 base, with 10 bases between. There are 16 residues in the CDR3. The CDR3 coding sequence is TGTGCCAGCAGCCAAGATGGGGGCGGGAGCAATCAGCCCCAGCATTTT. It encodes CASSQDGGGSNQPQHF.

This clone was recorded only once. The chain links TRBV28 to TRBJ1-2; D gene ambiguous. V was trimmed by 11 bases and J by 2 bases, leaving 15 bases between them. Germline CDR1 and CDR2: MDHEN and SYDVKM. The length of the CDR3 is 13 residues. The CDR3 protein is CAFPENRNYGYTF. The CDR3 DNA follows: TGTGCCTTCCCCGAGAACAGAAACTATGGCTACACCTTC.

CDR3 protein: CASSSTGEQYEQYF. The CDR3 region has the DNA TGTGCCAGTAGTTCGACGGGAGAACAATACGAGCAGTACTTC. The J gene is TRBJ2-7, the V gene TRBV19; perhaps TRBD2 as D (6 bases). CDR3 size: 14 residues. The V gene's germline CDR1 is LNHDA and CDR2 SQIVND (reference sequence). The germline V and J ends were trimmed by 5 bases and 4 bases, with 15 bases remaining between them.

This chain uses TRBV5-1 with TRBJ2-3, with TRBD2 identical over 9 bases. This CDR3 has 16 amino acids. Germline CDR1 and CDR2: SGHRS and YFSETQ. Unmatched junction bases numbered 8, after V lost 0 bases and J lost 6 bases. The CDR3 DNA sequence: TGCGCCAGCAGCTTGGAGGCCCTAGCGGGAATGGATACGCAGTATTTT. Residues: CASSLEALAGMDTQYF.

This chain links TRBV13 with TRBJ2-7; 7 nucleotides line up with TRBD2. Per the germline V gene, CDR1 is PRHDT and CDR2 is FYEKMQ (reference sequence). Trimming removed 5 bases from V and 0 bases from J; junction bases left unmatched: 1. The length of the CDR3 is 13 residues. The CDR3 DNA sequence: TGTGCCAGCAGCCCTAGCGGCTCCTACGAGCAGTACTTC. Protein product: CASSPSGSYEQYF.

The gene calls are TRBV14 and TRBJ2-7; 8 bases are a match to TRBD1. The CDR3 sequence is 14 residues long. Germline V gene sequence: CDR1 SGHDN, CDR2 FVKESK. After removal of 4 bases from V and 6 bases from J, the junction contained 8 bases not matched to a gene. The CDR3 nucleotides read TGTGCCAGCAGCCCACGGACAGGGTTAGGCGAGCAGTACTTC. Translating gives CASSPRTGLGEQYF.

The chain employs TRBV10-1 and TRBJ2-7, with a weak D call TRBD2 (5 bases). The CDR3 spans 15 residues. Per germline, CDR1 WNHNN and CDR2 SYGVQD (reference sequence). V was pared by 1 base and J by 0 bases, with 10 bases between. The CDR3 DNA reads TGCGCCAGCAGTGAGTACCGGGGTAGCTCCTACGAGCAGTACTTC. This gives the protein CASSEYRGSSYEQYF.

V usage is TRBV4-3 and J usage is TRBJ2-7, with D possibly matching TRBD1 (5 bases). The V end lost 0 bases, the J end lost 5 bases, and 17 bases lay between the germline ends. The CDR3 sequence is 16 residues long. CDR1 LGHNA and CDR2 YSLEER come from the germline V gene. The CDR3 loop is CASSQDIGQGSHEQYF. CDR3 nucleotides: TGCGCCAGCAGCCAAGATATTGGGCAGGGATCCCACGAGCAGTACTTC.

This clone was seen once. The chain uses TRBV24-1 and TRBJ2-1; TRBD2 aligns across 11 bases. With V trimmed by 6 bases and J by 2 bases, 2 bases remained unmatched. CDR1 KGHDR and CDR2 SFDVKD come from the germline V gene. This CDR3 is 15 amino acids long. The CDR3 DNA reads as TGTGCCACCAGTCGACTAGCGGGACCCTACAATGAGCAGTTCTTC. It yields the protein CATSRLAGPYNEQFF.

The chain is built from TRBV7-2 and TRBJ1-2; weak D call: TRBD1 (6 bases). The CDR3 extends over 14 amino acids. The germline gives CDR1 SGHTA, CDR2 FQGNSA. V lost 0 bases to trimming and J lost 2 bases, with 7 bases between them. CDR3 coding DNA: TGTGCCAGCAGCTTAGCAGGACAGAACTATGGCTACACCTTC. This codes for CASSLAGQNYGYTF.

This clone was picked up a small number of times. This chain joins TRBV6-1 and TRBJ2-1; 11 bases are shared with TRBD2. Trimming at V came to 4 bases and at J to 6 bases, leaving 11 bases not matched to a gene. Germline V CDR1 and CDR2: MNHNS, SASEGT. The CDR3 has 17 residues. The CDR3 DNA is TGTGCCAGCAGTGTGGATAGCGGGGGGGGGAGACTCAATGAGCAGTTCTTC. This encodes CASSVDSGGGRLNEQFF.

The CDR3 DNA reads as TGTGCCAGCAGAGGGCTAGCGGACAATGAGCAGTTCTTC. Amino acid sequence: CASRGLADNEQFF. The J gene is TRBJ2-1, the V gene TRBV12-3 or TRBV12-4, with TRBD2 matching over 7 bases. There are 13 residues in the CDR3. V lost 6 bases and J lost 5; bases outside the gene matches: 4.

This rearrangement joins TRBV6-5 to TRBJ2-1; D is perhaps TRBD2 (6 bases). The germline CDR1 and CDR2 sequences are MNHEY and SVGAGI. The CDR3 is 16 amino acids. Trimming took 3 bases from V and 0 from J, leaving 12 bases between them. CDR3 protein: CASSYLRESSYNEQFF. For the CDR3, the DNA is TGTGCCAGCAGTTATCTACGGGAGAGCTCCTACAATGAGCAGTTCTTC.

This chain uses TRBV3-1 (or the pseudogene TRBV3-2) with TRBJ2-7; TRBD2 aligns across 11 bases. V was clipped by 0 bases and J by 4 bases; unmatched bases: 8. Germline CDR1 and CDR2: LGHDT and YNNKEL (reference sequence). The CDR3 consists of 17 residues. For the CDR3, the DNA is TGTGCCAGCAGCCAAGATCGTCTTAGCGGGAGGGAATACGAGCAGTACTTC. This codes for CASSQDRLSGREYEQYF.